The entry below gives a single T cell receptor beta chain sequence along with its context. The entry originates in a study of shared clonotypes between healthy human individuals. The germline V gene has CDR1 MNHEY and CDR2 SMNVEV (reference sequence). This CDR3 region has 16 residues. V dropped 0 bases and J dropped 3 bases, with 12 bases sitting between them. Terminally differentiated effector memory CD45RA+ cells were excluded from the naive CD8 cells, which were CD45RO-negative and positively selected for CCR7. Data came from immunoSEQ multiplex PCR; TCRdb stores just in-frame clones and leaves some out. The sample has about 2 million clones, about 95% seen once.

Sequencing input: naive CD8+ T cells sorted from blood. V is TRBV27 and J is TRBJ1-5; TRBD1 is a possible D gene (5 bases). The receptor's source is a man aged 18 to 30 in good health. Written as DNA, the CDR3 is TGTGCCAGCAGTTTATCCTCAGGGAACCCCAATCAGCCCCAGCATTTT. Its translation is CASSLSSGNPNQPQHF.